The 7 T cell receptor beta chains listed next were all sequenced from one sample in a study of blood T cells in healthy people across ages. It was with a sample-barcoded 5' primer and a J-beta primer mix that a second PCR of roughly 7 to 12 cycles was run. Each CDR3 protein gets one entry after TCRdb re-called the 5' RACE reads with MiXCR. The table records hundreds of thousands of distinct CDR3 sequences, 35% to 40% of them present only once. The material sequenced was blood. Source of these receptors: a man younger than 30 in good health.

This clonotype turned up a few times. J is TRBJ2-7 and V is TRBV9; D is unclear. The germline CDR1 and CDR2 sequences are SGDLS and YYNGEE. V dropped 0 bases and J dropped 7 bases, with 11 bases sitting between them. CDR3 size: 13 residues. In DNA, the CDR3 is TGTGCCAGCAGCGTAGCCGGAAACAATGAGCAGTACTTC. Protein sequence: CASSVAGNNEQYF.

Only a few counts were recorded for this clonotype. The chain combines TRBV21-1 with TRBJ2-3. TRBV21-1 counts as a pseudogene. This CDR3 has 13 amino acids. The chain's CDR3 is CADQRMNTDTQYF. The CDR3 DNA is TGTGCCGACCAGCGGATGAACACAGATACGCAGTATTTT.

The rearrangement links TRBV20-1 to TRBJ2-5; 9 bases align to TRBD2. The CDR3 spans 13 residues. The trim removed 0 bases at V and 4 bases at J, leaving 0 bases unmatched. CDR1 DFQATT and CDR2 SNEGSKA come from the germline V gene (reference sequence). CDR3 coding DNA: TGCAGTGCTAGAGAGACTAGCGGAGAGACCCAGTACTTC. Translated: CSARETSGETQYF.

This clonotype was seen more than once but under ten times. The CDR3 bases are TGCAGTGCTAGAGCTCGAAGACGGGAGAACACTGAAGCTTTCTTT. This translates into CSARARRRENTEAFF. V gene TRBV20-1 combines with J gene TRBJ1-1, with D uncertain. The CDR3 length is 15 residues. Between the trimmed V and J ends, which lost 1 base and 1 base, there was a span of 13 bases. Germline CDR1 is DFQATT and CDR2 is SNEGSKA (reference sequence).

This clonotype was counted a few times. J is TRBJ1-1 and V is TRBV20-1, with D hard to call. Germline V gives CDR1 DFQATT, CDR2 SNEGSKA (reference sequence). The length of the CDR3 is 13 residues. Trimming removed 5 bases from V and 6 bases from J, with 16 bases in between. The CDR3 DNA is TGCAGTGCTCTCCAAGGTTATCAAGCTGAAGCTTTCTTT. It codes for CSALQGYQAEAFF.

This clonotype has more than one count but fewer than ten. CDR3 nucleotides: TGTGCCAGCAGCCCCTCGAGGACAGGGGGACAGCCCCAGCATTTT. Its translation is CASSPSRTGGQPQHF. The chain recombines TRBV6-2 or TRBV6-3 with TRBJ1-5; 10 nucleotides line up with TRBD1. CDR1 MNHEY and CDR2 SVGEGT come from the germline V gene. The CDR3 loop spans 15 amino acids. V lost 6 bases, J lost 7 bases, and 9 bases stayed unmatched.

This clonotype was picked up a small number of times. The V gene is TRBV20-1, the J gene TRBJ2-5; 9 nucleotides line up with TRBD2. The CDR3 covers 17 residues. Trimming cost V 4 bases and J 0 bases; bases outside gene matches: 12. CDR1 is DFQATT, CDR2 SNEGSKA, per germline (reference sequence). CDR3: CSAIFWIAGGYQETQYF. The CDR3 DNA reads TGCAGTGCTATTTTCTGGATCGCGGGGGGGTACCAAGAGACCCAGTACTTC.